Shown below are 10 T cell receptor beta chains from a single sample sequenced in a study of Ad26.COV2.S vaccination and SARS-CoV-2 variants. Clones were sequenced by immunoSEQ multiplex PCR, and TCRdb holds only the in-frame ones, with some missing. This table holds fewer than 800,000 clones, around 90% found once. Sample treatment: 15 to 20 received Ad26.COV2.S at low or high dose, single or two shots; roughly five received placebo; per-sample allocation not given. Sampling was done on day 63 after the first vaccine or placebo injection. Sequencing used peripheral blood, obtained in a trial of Ad26.COV2.S vaccine versus placebo. The receptors come from a person between 18 and 59 years old who received the Ad26.COV2.S COVID-19 vaccine or a placebo.

The chain has TRBV19 and TRBJ2-1; 8 nucleotides match TRBD2. The germline V gene encodes CDR1 LNHDA and CDR2 SQIVND (reference sequence). V dropped 5 bases and J dropped 8; count of bases not matched to a gene: 14. The CDR3 runs to 16 residues. Here the CDR3 DNA reads TGTGCCAGTAGTCCAGGGACTAGTTGGAGGACCGATGAGCAGTTCTTC. Its protein product is CASSPGTSWRTDEQFF.

This clone was seen more than once but under ten times. This chain uses TRBV29-1 with TRBJ1-5; TRBD1 agrees at 8 bases. J gave up 0 bases and V 6 bases, and 4 bases lay outside the gene matches. Germline CDR1 SQVTM, CDR2 ANQGSEA. This CDR3 has 14 residues. Here the CDR3 DNA reads TGCAGCGTGGGGGGACAGGCTAGCAATCAGCCCCAGCATTTT. Its protein is CSVGGQASNQPQHF.

V and J are TRBV6-6 and TRBJ2-1, with D unresolved. Germline V lookup: CDR1 MNHNY, CDR2 SVGAGI (reference sequence). This CDR3 has 14 residues. V lost 1 base, J lost 1 base, and 5 bases lay in between. The CDR3: CASSYLESYNEQFF. The CDR3 nucleotides are TGTGCCAGCAGTTACTTGGAATCCTACAATGAGCAGTTCTTC.

The V and J genes are TRBV11-2 and TRBJ2-5; D could derive from TRBD1 or TRBD2 (5 bases each). Trimming pared 5 bases from V and 7 bases from J, leaving 17 bases between. This CDR3 is built from 14 residues. CDR1 is SGHAT, CDR2 FQNNGV, per germline. The CDR3 region is CASSPTPYGATQYF. CDR3 nucleotide sequence: TGTGCCAGCAGCCCCACGCCTTACGGGGCGACCCAGTACTTC. Full variable domain (remainder filled in from reference TRBV11-2 and TRBJ2-5): EAGVAQSPRYKIIEKRQSVAFWCNPISGHATLYWYQQILGQGPKLLIQFQNNGVVDDSQLPKDRFSAERLKGVDSTLKIQPAKLEDSAVYLCASSPTPYGATQYFGPGTRLLVL.

The chain employs TRBV6-5 and TRBJ1-2; D possibly corresponds to TRBD1 (5 bases). CDR1 MNHEY and CDR2 SVGAGI come from the germline V gene. The CDR3 runs to 14 residues. Trimming cost V 4 bases and J 6 bases, with 15 bases left between them. CDR3 sequence (DNA): TGTGCCAGCAGTTCTACGGGACTTAGGGATGGCTACACCTTC. Translating gives CASSSTGLRDGYTF.

For the CDR3, the DNA is TGTGCCAGCAGTCAGGGGGAGAGGTTTGGCTACACCTTC. Translated, it gives CASSQGERFGYTF. The chain is built from TRBV27 and TRBJ1-2; TRBD1 matches 7 bases. With V trimmed by 5 bases and J by 7 bases, 7 bases remained unmatched. The CDR3 is 13 amino acids. Looked up from germline, CDR1 is MNHEY and CDR2 is SMNVEV (reference sequence).

The V and J genes are TRBV29-1 and TRBJ2-7; TRBD1 agrees at 7 bases. The CDR3 runs to 15 residues. In germline, CDR1 is SQVTM, CDR2 ANQGSEA. With V trimmed by 2 bases and J by 2 bases, 9 bases remained unmatched. CDR3 DNA sequence: TGCAGCGTTGAATCGGGACAGTTCCACCCCTACGAGCAGTACTTC. It translates to CSVESGQFHPYEQYF.

The V call is TRBV20-1, the J call TRBJ1-4; D may be TRBD1 (5 bases). The CDR3 runs 17 residues. The ends were cut back, 3 bases at V and 7 bases at J, with 24 bases in the middle. The germline V gene encodes CDR1 DFQATT and CDR2 SNEGSKA (reference sequence). The CDR3, as DNA: TGCAGTGCTAGTGGCCCGTTGGGGGGGACGGGTATTGAAAAACTGTTTTTT. Protein: CSASGPLGGTGIEKLFF.

The V and J genes are TRBV30 and TRBJ2-2; D is undetermined. The CDR3 loop spans 12 amino acids. Deletions cut 2 bases from V and 4 bases from J, with 5 bases between. Germline CDR1 and CDR2: GTSNPN and SVGIG (reference sequence). As DNA, the CDR3 is TGTGCCTGGAGTCCGGGCACCGGGGAGCTGTTTTTT. It encodes CAWSPGTGELFF.

V gene TRBV7-9 combines with J gene TRBJ1-6, with D tentatively TRBD1 (5 bases). The V gene lost 5 bases and the J gene lost 1 base, with 12 bases spanning the gap. The CDR3 consists of 16 residues. From germline, CDR1 is SEHNR and CDR2 FQNEAQ (reference sequence). The CDR3 here is CASSIGGASYNSPLHF. CDR3 coding DNA: TGTGCCAGCAGCATTGGAGGGGCTTCCTATAATTCACCCCTCCACTTT.